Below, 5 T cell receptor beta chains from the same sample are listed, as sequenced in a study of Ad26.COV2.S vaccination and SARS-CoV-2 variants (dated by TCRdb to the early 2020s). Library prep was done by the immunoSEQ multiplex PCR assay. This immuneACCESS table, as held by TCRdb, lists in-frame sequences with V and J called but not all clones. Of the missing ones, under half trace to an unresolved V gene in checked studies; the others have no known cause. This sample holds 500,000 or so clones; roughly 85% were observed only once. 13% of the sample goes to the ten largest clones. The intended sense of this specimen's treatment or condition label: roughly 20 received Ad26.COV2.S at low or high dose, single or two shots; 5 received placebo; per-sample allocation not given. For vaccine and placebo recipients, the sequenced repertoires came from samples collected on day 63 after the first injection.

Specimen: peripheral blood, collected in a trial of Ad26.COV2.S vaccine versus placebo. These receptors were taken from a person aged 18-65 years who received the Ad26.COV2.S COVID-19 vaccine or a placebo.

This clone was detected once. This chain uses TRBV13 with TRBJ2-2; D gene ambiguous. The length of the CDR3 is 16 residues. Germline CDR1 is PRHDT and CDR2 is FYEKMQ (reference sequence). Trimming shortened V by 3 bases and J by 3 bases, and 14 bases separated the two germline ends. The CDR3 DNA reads TGTGCCAGCAGCTTGGGTACCCTCCCGGACACCGGGGAGCTGTTTTTT. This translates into CASSLGTLPDTGELFF.

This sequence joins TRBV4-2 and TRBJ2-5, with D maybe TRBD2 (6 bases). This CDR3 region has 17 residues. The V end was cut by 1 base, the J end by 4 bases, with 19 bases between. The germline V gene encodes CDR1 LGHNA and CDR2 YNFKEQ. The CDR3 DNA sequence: TGTGCCAGCAGCCAAGTGGGGGACTTAGCATCATCAGAGACCCAGTACTTC. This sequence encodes CASSQVGDLASSETQYF.

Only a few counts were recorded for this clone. CDR3 bases: TGTGCCAGCAGCTCCCCTTTAACAGACCCGGGCTCCTACAATGAGCAGTTCTTC. Protein sequence: CASSSPLTDPGSYNEQFF. The chain recombines TRBV7-8 with TRBJ2-1; D call uncertain. Germline loops: CDR1 SGHVS, CDR2 FQNEAQ. V shed 4 bases and J shed 0 bases, with 19 bases lying between them. This CDR3 has 18 amino acids. The full variable domain, completed using reference TRBV7-8 and TRBJ2-1, is GAGVSQSPRYKVAKRGQDVALRCDPISGHVSLFWYQQALGQGPEFLTYFQNEAQLDKSGLPSDRFFAERPEGSVSTLKIQRTQQEDSAVYLCASSSPLTDPGSYNEQFFGPGTRLTVL.

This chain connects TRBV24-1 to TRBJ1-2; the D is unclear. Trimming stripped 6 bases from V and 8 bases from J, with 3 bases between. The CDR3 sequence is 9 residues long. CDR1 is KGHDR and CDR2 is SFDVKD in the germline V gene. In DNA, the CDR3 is TGTGCCACCAGTAAAGGCTACACCTTC. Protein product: CATSKGYTF.

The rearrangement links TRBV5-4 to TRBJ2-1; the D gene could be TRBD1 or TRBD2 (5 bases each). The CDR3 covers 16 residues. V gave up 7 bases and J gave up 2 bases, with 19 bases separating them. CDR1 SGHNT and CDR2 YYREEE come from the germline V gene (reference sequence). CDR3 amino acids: CASGGRSQSPYNEQFF. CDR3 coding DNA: TGTGCCAGCGGGGGAAGGAGCCAGTCCCCCTACAATGAGCAGTTCTTC.